These 26 T cell receptor beta chains share one sample of origin, sequenced in a study of graft-versus-host responses after intestinal transplantation. The method was immunoSEQ multiplex PCR; TCRdb's version includes in-frame clones alone and lacks a portion of them. There are around 76,000 clones in the sample; about 94% occur only once, and less than 0.65% lies in the top ten. Antigens for these TCRs are unknown. Here the sequenced sample was unstimulated CD8+ T cells sorted from spleen or lymph node cells, taken before intestinal transplant. The origin of the receptors is a human donor who received an intestinal transplant.

V and J are TRBV14 and TRBJ2-7, with a possible D match to TRBD2 (6 bases). The CDR3 is 15 residues long. Trimming pared 1 base from V and 3 bases from J, leaving 13 bases between. Germline CDR1 reads SGHDN; CDR2 reads FVKESK. CDR3 residues: CASSQGGDPNYEQYF. The CDR3 coding sequence is TGTGCCAGCAGCCAAGGGGGGGACCCCAACTACGAGCAGTACTTC. The full variable domain, in which reference TRBV14 and TRBJ2-7 provide the parts outside the CDR3, is EAGVTQFPSHSVIEKGQTVTLRCDPISGHDNLYWYRRVMGKEIKFLLHFVKESKQDESGMPNNRFLAERTGGTYSTLKVQPAELEDSGVYFCASSQGGDPNYEQYFGPGTRLTVT.

The chain couples TRBV10-2 to TRBJ2-1; the D is unclear. This CDR3 has 13 residues. The germline V and J ends were trimmed by 0 bases and 4 bases, with 4 bases remaining between them. Per germline, CDR1 WSHSY and CDR2 SAAADI. The CDR3 sequence is CASSESAYNEQFF. CDR3 nucleotide sequence: TGCGCCAGCAGTGAGTCAGCTTACAATGAGCAGTTCTTC.

A single count supports this clone. J is TRBJ2-3 and V is TRBV4-1; TRBD2 agrees at 10 bases. Germline trimming cut 5 bases from V and 4 bases from J; bases unmatched to any gene: 6. Germline V CDR1 and CDR2: MGHRA, YSYEKL. The CDR3 contains 15 residues. CDR3 bases: TGCGCCAGCAGCGATTCTAGCGGGAGTGCAGATACGCAGTATTTT. Protein: CASSDSSGSADTQYF.

V and J are TRBV15 and TRBJ2-1; D not certain. The CDR3 contains 15 residues. CDR1 is LNHNV and CDR2 is YYDKDF in the germline V gene (reference sequence). Trimming removed 0 bases from V and 4 bases from J, with 10 bases in between. CDR3 protein: CATSREGRRYNEQFF. CDR3 coding DNA: TGTGCCACCAGCAGAGAAGGAAGGAGATACAATGAGCAGTTCTTC.

The sample holds one count of this clone. This chain links TRBV27 with TRBJ2-5; D is ambiguous. CDR1 is MNHEY, CDR2 SMNVEV, per germline (reference sequence). The CDR3 has 15 residues. V lost 5 bases and J lost 2, with 15 bases in between. The CDR3: CASSPILEHQETQYF. The CDR3 DNA reads TGTGCCAGCAGTCCTATTCTAGAACATCAAGAGACCCAGTACTTC.

This chain uses TRBV14 with TRBJ1-4; no definite D call. This CDR3 has 17 amino acids. The germline V gene has CDR1 SGHDN and CDR2 FVKESK. Trimming left V 0 bases short and J 0 bases short, with 11 bases between. CDR3 sequence: CASSQERGFATNEKLFF. In nucleotides, the CDR3 is TGTGCCAGCAGCCAAGAACGAGGATTCGCAACTAATGAAAAACTGTTTTTT. The full variable domain, completed using reference TRBV14 and TRBJ1-4, is EAGVTQFPSHSVIEKGQTVTLRCDPISGHDNLYWYRRVMGKEIKFLLHFVKESKQDESGMPNNRFLAERTGGTYSTLKVQPAELEDSGVYFCASSQERGFATNEKLFFGSGTQLSVL.

J is TRBJ2-3 and V is TRBV30; D remains ambiguous. The CDR3 covers 12 residues. Germline V lookup: CDR1 GTSNPN, CDR2 SVGIG (reference sequence). V was shortened by 3 bases and J by 2 bases, with 6 bases between the two germline ends. The CDR3: CAWRAFTDTQYF. CDR3 sequence (DNA): TGTGCCTGGAGGGCCTTCACAGATACGCAGTATTTT.

V is TRBV4-2 and J is TRBJ2-3, with TRBD2 identical over 8 bases. V lost 2 bases and J lost 2; bases outside the gene matches: 3. CDR1 is LGHNA, CDR2 YNFKEQ, per germline. The CDR3 has 15 amino acids. The CDR3 sequence is CASSQLAGFTDTQYF. CDR3 DNA: TGTGCCAGCAGCCAATTAGCGGGGTTCACAGATACGCAGTATTTT.

This clone came up once. V and J are TRBV14 and TRBJ2-7; TRBD2 matches at 9 bases. The length of the CDR3 is 17 residues. CDR1 SGHDN and CDR2 FVKESK come from the germline V gene. The V gene end was trimmed by 4 bases and the J gene end by 6 bases; junction bases not matched to a gene: 16. In DNA, the CDR3 is TGTGCCAGCAGCCTCAACCCTCTTAGCGGGAGAATGGGCGAGCAGTACTTC. Protein sequence: CASSLNPLSGRMGEQYF. Together with reference TRBV14 and TRBJ2-7, the CDR3 gives the full variable domain: EAGVTQFPSHSVIEKGQTVTLRCDPISGHDNLYWYRRVMGKEIKFLLHFVKESKQDESGMPNNRFLAERTGGTYSTLKVQPAELEDSGVYFCASSLNPLSGRMGEQYFGPGTRLTVT.

The chain is built from TRBV10-3 and TRBJ2-5; D possibly corresponds to TRBD2 (6 bases). Deletions cut 8 bases from V and 7 bases from J, with 11 bases between. The CDR3 covers 11 residues. The germline gives CDR1 ENHRY, CDR2 SYGVKD. CDR3 residues: CAIGGDPTQYF. In DNA, the CDR3 is TGTGCCATCGGAGGGGACCCGACCCAGTACTTC.

V is TRBV5-6 and J is TRBJ1-2; D unclear. The CDR3 sequence is 13 residues long. The V and J ends lost 4 bases and 4 bases respectively, with 11 bases between them. Germline values: CDR1 SGHDT, CDR2 YYEEEE. The CDR3 reads CASSGPGIYGYTF. The CDR3 coding sequence is TGTGCCAGCAGCGGGCCCGGGATCTATGGCTACACCTTC.

The chain has TRBV10-3 and TRBJ2-1, with D possibly being TRBD2 (6 bases). This CDR3 has 17 residues. Per the germline V gene, CDR1 is ENHRY and CDR2 is SYGVKD. V was pared by 4 bases and J by 0 bases, with 16 bases between. For the CDR3, the DNA is TGTGCCATCAGTGGGGGAGCCGTGGGGGGCTCCTACAATGAGCAGTTCTTC. This codes for CAISGGAVGGSYNEQFF.

This clone has only one observation. This chain connects TRBV6-6 to TRBJ1-1; 9 nucleotides align to TRBD1. The CDR3 loop spans 15 amino acids. Germline V gene data show CDR1 as MNHNY and CDR2 as SVGAGI (reference sequence). Trimming at V came to 6 bases and at J to 5 bases, leaving 10 bases not matched to a gene. Here the CDR3 DNA reads TGTGCCAGCAGCTCCTCGGACAGGGGCGGTACTGAAGCTTTCTTT. Its protein product is CASSSSDRGGTEAFF.

The chain links TRBV6-1 to TRBJ2-1, with D possibly TRBD2 on 5 matching bases. CDR1 is MNHNS and CDR2 is SASEGT in the germline V gene. CDR3 size: 14 residues. V was cut by 0 bases and J by 8 bases, with 11 bases left in between. In nucleotides, the CDR3 is TGTGCCAGCAGTGAAGCGCGGGTAGGCGATGAGCAGTTCTTC. It is translated as CASSEARVGDEQFF.

V is TRBV30 and J is TRBJ2-1, with D tentatively TRBD2 (5 bases). Trimming took 0 bases from V and 7 from J, leaving 7 bases between them. The germline CDR1 and CDR2 sequences are GTSNPN and SVGIG (reference sequence). This CDR3 comprises 12 residues. This CDR3 is CAWSVLANEQFF. CDR3 in DNA: TGTGCCTGGAGTGTTTTAGCGAATGAGCAGTTCTTC.

V usage is TRBV29-1 and J usage is TRBJ1-1; no definite D call. The germline V gene has CDR1 SQVTM and CDR2 ANQGSEA. V dropped 4 bases and J dropped 6 bases, with 6 bases sitting between them. The CDR3 loop spans 10 amino acids. CDR3 in DNA: TGCAGCGTTGGGGGAGCTGAAGCTTTCTTT. Translation gives CSVGGAEAFF.

This clone was observed a single time. V usage is TRBV19 and J usage is TRBJ2-4; D unresolved. The CDR3 has 16 residues. The ends were cut back, 3 bases at V and 0 bases at J, with 12 bases in the middle. Germline CDR1 and CDR2: LNHDA and SQIVND (reference sequence). DNA for the CDR3: TGTGCCAGTAGTATTGCCTACACGCTAGCCAAAAACATTCAGTACTTC. Amino acid sequence: CASSIAYTLAKNIQYF.

CDR3 sequence: CASSLLLGQGVYGYTF. CDR3 bases: TGTGCCAGCAGTTTACTTTTAGGACAGGGAGTCTATGGCTACACCTTC. The V and J genes are TRBV28 and TRBJ1-2; 8 bases line up with TRBD1. Germline CDR1 MDHEN, CDR2 SYDVKM. CDR3 length equals 16 residues. V dropped 2 bases and J dropped 4; count of bases not matched to a gene: 9.

This clone was detected only once. The V and J genes are TRBV7-9 and TRBJ1-5; D is undetermined. CDR1 SEHNR and CDR2 FQNEAQ come from the germline V gene (reference sequence). V was shortened by 4 bases and J by 5 bases, with 12 bases between the two germline ends. The CDR3 totals 14 residues. CDR3 protein: CASSSHGVHQPQHF. CDR3 coding DNA: TGTGCCAGCAGCTCCCACGGTGTCCATCAGCCCCAGCATTTT.

This chain joins TRBV7-6 and TRBJ2-2, with a tentative D call TRBD1 (6 bases). Trimming pared 3 bases from V and 0 bases from J, leaving 11 bases between. The CDR3 sequence is 16 residues long. Germline V gene sequence: CDR1 SGHVS, CDR2 FNYEAQ. The CDR3 DNA reads TGTGCCAGCAGCTTCGTACAGGGACCGAACACCGGGGAGCTGTTTTTT. It encodes CASSFVQGPNTGELFF.

The chain employs TRBV28 and TRBJ1-5, with D possibly TRBD1 on 6 matching bases. Germline V gives CDR1 MDHEN, CDR2 SYDVKM. The CDR3 contains 17 residues. Trimming left V 7 bases short and J 4 bases short, with 23 bases between. The CDR3 protein is CASISSVGGRGNQPQHF. CDR3 in DNA: TGTGCCAGCATCAGTTCTGTGGGGGGGCGCGGGAATCAGCCCCAGCATTTT.

This clone was counted once. The rearrangement uses TRBV6-1 and TRBJ2-7; a possible D gene is TRBD1 (5 bases). CDR1 and CDR2 from the germline V gene are MNHNS and SASEGT. V was clipped by 6 bases and J by 4 bases, with 13 bases between them. This CDR3 is built from 13 residues. The CDR3: CASRGKGWYEQYF. The CDR3 bases are TGTGCCAGCAGAGGAAAGGGGTGGTACGAGCAGTACTTC.

This rearrangement joins TRBV27 to TRBJ1-2; D might be TRBD1 (5 bases). The CDR3 runs to 15 residues. CDR1 and CDR2 from the germline V gene are MNHEY and SMNVEV (reference sequence). Trimming pared 6 bases from V and 0 bases from J, leaving 14 bases between. The CDR3 here is CASSPGGKSNYGYTF. The CDR3 region has the DNA TGTGCCAGCAGCCCGGGGGGGAAGTCTAACTATGGCTACACCTTC.

The chain joins TRBV19 to TRBJ1-1, with 8 bases fitting TRBD1. The CDR3 loop spans 14 amino acids. The germline CDR1 and CDR2 sequences are LNHDA and SQIVND (reference sequence). Trimming took 4 bases from V and 0 from J; bases not matched to a gene: 1. CDR3: CASSRGQVNTEAFF. The CDR3 DNA reads TGTGCCAGTAGTAGGGGACAGGTGAACACTGAAGCTTTCTTT.

The V gene is TRBV30, the J gene TRBJ1-1, with D unclear. This CDR3 is 11 amino acids long. Germline CDR1 GTSNPN, CDR2 SVGIG (reference sequence). The V and J ends lost 1 base and 8 bases respectively, with 8 bases between them. The CDR3 DNA is TGTGCCTGGAGTGGCCATAGAGAAGCTTTCTTT. Protein product: CAWSGHREAFF.

The chain combines TRBV7-9 with TRBJ2-2, with D uncertain. Looked up from germline, CDR1 is SEHNR and CDR2 is FQNEAQ (reference sequence). V lost 8 bases and J 6 bases, leaving 7 bases between the germline ends. This CDR3 is built from 11 residues. CDR3 sequence (DNA): TGTGCCAGCCCTTACGCCGGGGAGCTGTTTTTT. Translated: CASPYAGELFF.